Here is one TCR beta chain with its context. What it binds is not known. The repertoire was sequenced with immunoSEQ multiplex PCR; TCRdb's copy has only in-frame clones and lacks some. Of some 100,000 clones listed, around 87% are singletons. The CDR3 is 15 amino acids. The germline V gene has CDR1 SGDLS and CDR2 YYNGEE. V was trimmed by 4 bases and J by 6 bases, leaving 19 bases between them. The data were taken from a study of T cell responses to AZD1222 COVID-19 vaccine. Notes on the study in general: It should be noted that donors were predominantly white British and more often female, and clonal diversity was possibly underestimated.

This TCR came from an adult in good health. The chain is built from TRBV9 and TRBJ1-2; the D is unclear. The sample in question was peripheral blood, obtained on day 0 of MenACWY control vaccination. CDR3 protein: CASSPRIVSGDGYTF. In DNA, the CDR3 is TGTGCCAGCAGCCCCCGTATAGTGAGCGGGGATGGCTACACCTTC. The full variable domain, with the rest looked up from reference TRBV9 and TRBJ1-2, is DSGVTQTPKHLITATGQRVTLRCSPRSGDLSVYWYQQSLDQGLQFLIQYYNGEERAKGNILERFSAQQFPDLHSELNLSSLELGDSALYFCASSPRIVSGDGYTFGSGTRLTVV.